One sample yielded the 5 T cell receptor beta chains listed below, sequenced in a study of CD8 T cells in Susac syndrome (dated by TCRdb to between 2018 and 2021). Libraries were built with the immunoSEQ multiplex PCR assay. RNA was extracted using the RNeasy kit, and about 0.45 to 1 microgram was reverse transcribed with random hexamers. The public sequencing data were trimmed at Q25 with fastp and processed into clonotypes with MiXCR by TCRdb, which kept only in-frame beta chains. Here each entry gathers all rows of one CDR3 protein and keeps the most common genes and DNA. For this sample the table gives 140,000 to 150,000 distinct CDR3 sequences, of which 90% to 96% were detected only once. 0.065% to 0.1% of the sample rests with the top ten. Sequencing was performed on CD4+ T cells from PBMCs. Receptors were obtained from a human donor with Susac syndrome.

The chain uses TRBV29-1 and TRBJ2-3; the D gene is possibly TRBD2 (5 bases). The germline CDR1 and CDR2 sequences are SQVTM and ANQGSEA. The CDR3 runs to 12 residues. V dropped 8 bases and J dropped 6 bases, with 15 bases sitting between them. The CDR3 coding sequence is TGCAGCACTAGTAGGTTTTCGGATACGCAGTATTTT. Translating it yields CSTSRFSDTQYF.

The DNA for the CDR3 is TGCGCCAGCAGCCACCTTGAGGCCAAAAACATTCAGTACTTC. It yields the protein CASSHLEAKNIQYF. The rearrangement joins TRBV4-1 to TRBJ2-4, with D unclear. The CDR3 length is 14 residues. V was cut by 3 bases and J by 1 base, with 7 bases left in between. Germline CDR1 is MGHRA and CDR2 is YSYEKL.

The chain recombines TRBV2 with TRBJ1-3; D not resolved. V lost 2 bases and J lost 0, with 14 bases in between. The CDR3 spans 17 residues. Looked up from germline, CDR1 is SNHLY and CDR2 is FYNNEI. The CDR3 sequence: CASSESPNRSSGNTIYF. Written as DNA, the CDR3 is TGTGCCAGCAGTGAATCCCCGAACAGAAGCTCTGGAAACACCATATATTTT.

Here the CDR3 reads CASSPDPLMGYTF. The DNA for the CDR3 is TGTGCCAGCAGCCCAGACCCACTAATGGGCTACACCTTC. V is TRBV9 and J is TRBJ1-2; no clear D. Trimming cost V 4 bases and J 8 bases, with 15 bases left between them. Germline values: CDR1 SGDLS, CDR2 YYNGEE. The CDR3 runs 13 residues. The full variable domain, with the rest looked up from reference TRBV9 and TRBJ1-2, is DSGVTQTPKHLITATGQRVTLRCSPRSGDLSVYWYQQSLDQGLQFLIQYYNGEERAKGNILERFSAQQFPDLHSELNLSSLELGDSALYFCASSPDPLMGYTFGSGTRLTVV.

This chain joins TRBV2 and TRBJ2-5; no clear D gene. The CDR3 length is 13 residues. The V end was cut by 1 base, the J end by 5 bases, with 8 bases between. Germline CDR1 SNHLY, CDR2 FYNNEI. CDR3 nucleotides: TGTGCCAGCAGTGAAGGTGGTAGGGAGACCCAGTACTTC. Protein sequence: CASSEGGRETQYF.